This T cell receptor (beta chain) derives from a study of regulatory T cells in long-lasting Graves disease. Overall study context: Graves' patients with a new diagnosis had received antithyroid drugs under 3 months. Study-level results: TRBV28, TRBJ1-2 and TRBJ2-5 were segments that persistent disease favored.

Documented time point: newly diagnosed GD, antithyroid drugs for less than 3 months. Extracted RNA from PBMCs served as the source of the TCR library. An endocrinology unit in Xi'an, China, supplied the patients. The CDR3 is 21 residues long. Germline CDR1 MGHRA, CDR2 YSYEKL. V lost 1 base and J lost 6, with 34 bases in between. In the case of this clonotype: The target antigen is unknown.

Researchers made TCR beta libraries by using iRepertoire HTBI primers and running Arm-PCR on CDR3 regions. TCRdb redid the calling of the multiplex PCR reads with MiXCR, one entry per CDR3 protein. The sample carries 400,000 to 500,000 distinct CDR3 sequences, 15% recorded once. These records were also assigned to another study, of T cells in Graves' hyperthyroidism and ophthalmopathy. This second report adds: Among clonotypes expanded in thyroid above 0.001, most were also found in blood.

This material consisted of peripheral blood mononuclear cells (PBMCs), taken at new diagnosis, from a patient treated with antithyroid drugs. The receptor's source is a woman aged 40 to 49 with Graves disease. V is TRBV4-1 and J is TRBJ2-7; possibly TRBD1 or TRBD2 for D (6 bases each). The CDR3 sequence is CASSQGATSVGGKLRPGEQYF. In DNA form, the CDR3 reads TGCGCCAGCAGCCAAGGGGCTACGAGCGTAGGGGGGAAGCTACGTCCTGGCGAGCAGTACTTC.